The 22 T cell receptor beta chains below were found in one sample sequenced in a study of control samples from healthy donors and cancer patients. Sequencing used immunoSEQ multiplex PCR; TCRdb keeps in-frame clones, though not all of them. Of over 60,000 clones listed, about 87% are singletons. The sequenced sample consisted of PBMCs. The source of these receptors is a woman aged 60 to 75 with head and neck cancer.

CDR3 coding DNA: TGTGCCAGCAGGCCTACCGGGACTAGTTTAGCCGAGACCCAGTACTTC. Translation: CASRPTGTSLAETQYF. The chain has TRBV28 and TRBJ2-5; 8 bases line up with TRBD2. The CDR3 is 16 amino acids. Looked up from germline, CDR1 is MDHEN and CDR2 is SYDVKM. Losses at the gene ends were 6 bases for V and 5 bases for J; bases not matched to a gene: 14.

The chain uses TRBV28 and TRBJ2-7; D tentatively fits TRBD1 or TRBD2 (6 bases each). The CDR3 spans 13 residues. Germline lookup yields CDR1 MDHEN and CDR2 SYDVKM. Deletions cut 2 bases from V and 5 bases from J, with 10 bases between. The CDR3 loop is CASSLIGGNEQYF. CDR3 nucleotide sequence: TGTGCCAGCAGTTTAATAGGGGGGAACGAGCAGTACTTC.

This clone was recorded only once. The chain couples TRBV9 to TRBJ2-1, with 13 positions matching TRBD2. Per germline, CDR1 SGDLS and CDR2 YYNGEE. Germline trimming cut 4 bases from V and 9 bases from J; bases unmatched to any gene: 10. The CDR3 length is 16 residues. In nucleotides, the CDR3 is TGTGCCAGCAGCCCCGTCACTAGCGGGAGGGCCGTTGAGCAGTTCTTC. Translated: CASSPVTSGRAVEQFF.

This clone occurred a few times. The CDR3 loop reads CASSPTGTKGNTIYF. The DNA for the CDR3 is TGCGCCAGCAGCCCCACCGGGACAAAAGGAAACACCATATATTTT. This chain uses TRBV5-1 with TRBJ1-3; tentatively, D is TRBD1 (6 bases). V was cut by 4 bases and J by 4 bases, with 15 bases left in between. The CDR3 length is 15 residues. CDR1 and CDR2 from the germline V gene are SGHRS and YFSETQ.

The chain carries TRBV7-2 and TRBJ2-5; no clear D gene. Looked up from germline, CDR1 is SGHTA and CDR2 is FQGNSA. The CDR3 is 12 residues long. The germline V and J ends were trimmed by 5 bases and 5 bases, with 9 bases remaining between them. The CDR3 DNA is TGTGCCAGCAGCCCGAGCCCCGAGACCCAGTACTTC. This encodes CASSPSPETQYF.

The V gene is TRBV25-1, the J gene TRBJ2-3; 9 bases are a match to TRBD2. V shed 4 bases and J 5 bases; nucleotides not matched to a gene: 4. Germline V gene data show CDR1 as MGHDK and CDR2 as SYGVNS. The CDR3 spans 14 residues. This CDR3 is CASSGGLAVDTQYF. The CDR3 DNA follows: TGTGCCAGCAGTGGGGGACTAGCCGTAGATACGCAGTATTTT.

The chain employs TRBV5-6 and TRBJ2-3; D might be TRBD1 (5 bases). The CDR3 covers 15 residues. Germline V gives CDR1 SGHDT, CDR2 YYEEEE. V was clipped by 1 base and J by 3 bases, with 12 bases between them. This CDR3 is CASSLLQVPTDTQYF. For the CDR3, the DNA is TGTGCCAGCAGCTTGTTACAGGTCCCGACAGATACGCAGTATTTT.

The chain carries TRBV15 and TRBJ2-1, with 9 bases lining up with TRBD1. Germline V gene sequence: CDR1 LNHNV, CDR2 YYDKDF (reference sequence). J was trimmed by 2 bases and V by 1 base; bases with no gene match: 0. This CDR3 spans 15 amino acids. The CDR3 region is CATSRGQGAYNEQFF. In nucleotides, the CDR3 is TGTGCCACCAGCAGAGGACAGGGGGCCTACAATGAGCAGTTCTTC.

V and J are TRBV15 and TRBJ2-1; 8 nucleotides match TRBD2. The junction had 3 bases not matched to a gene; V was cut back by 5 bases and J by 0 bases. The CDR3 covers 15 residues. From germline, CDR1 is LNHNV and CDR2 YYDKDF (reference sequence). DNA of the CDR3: TGTGCCACCAGCCGGGGGACTAGCTCCTACAATGAGCAGTTCTTC. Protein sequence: CATSRGTSSYNEQFF.

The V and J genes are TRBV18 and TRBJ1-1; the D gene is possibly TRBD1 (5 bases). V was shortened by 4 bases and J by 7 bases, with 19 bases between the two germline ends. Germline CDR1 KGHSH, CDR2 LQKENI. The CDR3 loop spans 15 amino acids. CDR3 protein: CASSRELPTTGEAFF. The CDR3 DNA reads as TGTGCCAGCTCACGAGAACTACCAACCACAGGTGAAGCTTTCTTT.

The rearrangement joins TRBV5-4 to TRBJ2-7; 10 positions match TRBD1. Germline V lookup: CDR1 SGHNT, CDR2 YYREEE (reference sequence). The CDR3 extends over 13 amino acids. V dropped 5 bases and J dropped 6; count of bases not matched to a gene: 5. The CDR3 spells CASRRDRGREQYF. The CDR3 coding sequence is TGTGCCAGCAGACGAGACAGGGGGCGCGAGCAGTACTTC.

For the CDR3, the DNA is TGTGCCAGCAGTCCCGAGGGACAGATCAATCAGCCCCAGCATTTT. Protein: CASSPEGQINQPQHF. V is TRBV27 and J is TRBJ1-5; 7 bases match TRBD1. Germline lookup yields CDR1 MNHEY and CDR2 SMNVEV (reference sequence). This CDR3 spans 15 amino acids. Germline trimming cut 5 bases from V and 3 bases from J; bases unmatched to any gene: 7.

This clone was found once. This CDR3 is CASSGITEAFF. As DNA, the CDR3 is TGTGCCAGCAGTGGAATCACTGAAGCTTTCTTT. The rearrangement joins TRBV2 to TRBJ1-1; no firm D call. CDR3 size: 11 residues. The ends were cut back, 4 bases at V and 4 bases at J, with 4 bases in the middle. Germline V gene data show CDR1 as SNHLY and CDR2 as FYNNEI. Drawing the rest from reference TRBV2 and TRBJ1-1, the complete variable domain is EPEVTQTPSHQVTQMGQEVILRCVPISNHLYFYWYRQILGQKVEFLVSFYNNEISEKSEIFDDQFSVERPDGSNFTLKIRSTKLEDSAMYFCASSGITEAFFGQGTRLTVV.

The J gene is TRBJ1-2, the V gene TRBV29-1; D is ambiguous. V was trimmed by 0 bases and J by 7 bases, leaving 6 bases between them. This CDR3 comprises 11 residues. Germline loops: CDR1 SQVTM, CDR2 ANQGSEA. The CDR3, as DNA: TGCAGCGTTGAAGATGGGGTTGGCTACACCTTC. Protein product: CSVEDGVGYTF.

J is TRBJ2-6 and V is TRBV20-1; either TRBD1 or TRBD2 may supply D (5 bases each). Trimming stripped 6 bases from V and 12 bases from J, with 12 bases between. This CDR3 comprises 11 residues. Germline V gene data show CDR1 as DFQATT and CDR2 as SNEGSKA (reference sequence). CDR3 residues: CSARDLGVLTF. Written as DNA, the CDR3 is TGCAGTGCAAGGGACCTCGGCGTCCTGACTTTC.

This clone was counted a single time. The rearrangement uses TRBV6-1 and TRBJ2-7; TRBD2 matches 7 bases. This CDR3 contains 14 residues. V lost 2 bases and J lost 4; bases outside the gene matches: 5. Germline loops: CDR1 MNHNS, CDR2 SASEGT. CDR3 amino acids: CASSERREWYEQYF. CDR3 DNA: TGTGCCAGCAGTGAAAGGCGGGAGTGGTACGAGCAGTACTTC.

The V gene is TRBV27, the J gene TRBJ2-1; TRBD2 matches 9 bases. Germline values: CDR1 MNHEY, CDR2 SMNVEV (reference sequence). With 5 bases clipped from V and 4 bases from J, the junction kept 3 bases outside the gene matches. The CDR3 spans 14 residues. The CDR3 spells CASSLSGSYNEQFF. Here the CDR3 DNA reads TGTGCCAGCAGTCTTAGCGGGAGTTACAATGAGCAGTTCTTC.

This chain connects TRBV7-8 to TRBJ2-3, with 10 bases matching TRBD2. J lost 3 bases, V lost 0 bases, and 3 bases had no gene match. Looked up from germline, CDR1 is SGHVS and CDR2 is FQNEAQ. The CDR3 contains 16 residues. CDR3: CASSLALAGATDTQYF. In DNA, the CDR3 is TGTGCCAGCAGCTTAGCTCTAGCGGGAGCAACAGATACGCAGTATTTT.

CDR3 loop: CASSLALSSGHEQFF. CDR3 in DNA: TGTGCCAGCAGCTTAGCGCTATCTAGCGGACATGAGCAGTTCTTC. The chain combines TRBV7-9 with TRBJ2-1; 7 nucleotides align to TRBD2. The germline gives CDR1 SEHNR, CDR2 FQNEAQ (reference sequence). Unmatched junction bases numbered 7, after V lost 0 bases and J lost 8 bases. The CDR3 loop spans 15 amino acids. Supplemented by reference TRBV7-9 and TRBJ2-1, the full variable domain reads DTGVSQNPRHKITKRGQNVTFRCDPISEHNRLYWYRQTLGQGPEFLTYFQNEAQLEKSRLLSDRFSAERPKGSFSTLEIQRTEQGDSAMYLCASSLALSSGHEQFFGPGTRLTVL.

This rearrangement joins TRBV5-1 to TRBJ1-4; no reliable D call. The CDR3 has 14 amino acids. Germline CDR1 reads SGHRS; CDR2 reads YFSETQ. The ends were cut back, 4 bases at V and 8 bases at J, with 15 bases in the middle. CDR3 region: CASSPGAQVEKLFF. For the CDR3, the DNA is TGCGCCAGCAGCCCCGGCGCCCAGGTGGAAAAACTGTTTTTT.

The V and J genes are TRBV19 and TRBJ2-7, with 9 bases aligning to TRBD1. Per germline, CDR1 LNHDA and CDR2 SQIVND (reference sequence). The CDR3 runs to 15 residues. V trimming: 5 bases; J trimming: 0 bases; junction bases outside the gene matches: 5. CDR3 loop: CASSSQGQGSYEQYF. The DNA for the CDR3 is TGTGCCAGTAGTTCTCAGGGACAGGGCTCCTACGAGCAGTACTTC. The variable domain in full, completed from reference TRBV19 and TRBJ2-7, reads DGGITQSPKYLFRKEGQNVTLSCEQNLNHDAMYWYRQDPGQGLRLIYYSQIVNDFQKGDIAEGYSVSREKKESFPLTVTSAQKNPTAFYLCASSSQGQGSYEQYFGPGTRLTVT.

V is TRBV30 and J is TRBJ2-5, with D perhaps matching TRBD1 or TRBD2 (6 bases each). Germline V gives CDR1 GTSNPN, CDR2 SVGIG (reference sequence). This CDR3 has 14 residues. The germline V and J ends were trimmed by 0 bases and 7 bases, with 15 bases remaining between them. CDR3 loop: CAWSVQGPRGTQYF. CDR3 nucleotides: TGTGCCTGGAGTGTACAGGGACCGCGGGGGACCCAGTACTTC.